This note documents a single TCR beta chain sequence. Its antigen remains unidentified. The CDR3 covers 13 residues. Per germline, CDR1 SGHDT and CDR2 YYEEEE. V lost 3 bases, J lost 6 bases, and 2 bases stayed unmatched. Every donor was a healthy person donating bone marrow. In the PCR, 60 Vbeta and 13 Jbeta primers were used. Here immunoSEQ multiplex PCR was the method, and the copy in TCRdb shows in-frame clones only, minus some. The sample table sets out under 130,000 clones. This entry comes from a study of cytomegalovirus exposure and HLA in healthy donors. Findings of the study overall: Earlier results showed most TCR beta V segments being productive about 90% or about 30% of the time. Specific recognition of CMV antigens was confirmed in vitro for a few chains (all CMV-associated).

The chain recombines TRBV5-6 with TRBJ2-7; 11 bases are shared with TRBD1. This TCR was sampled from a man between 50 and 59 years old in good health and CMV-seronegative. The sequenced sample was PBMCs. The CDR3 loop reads CASSWGTGGEQYF. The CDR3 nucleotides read TGTGCCAGCAGCTGGGGGACAGGGGGCGAGCAGTACTTC.